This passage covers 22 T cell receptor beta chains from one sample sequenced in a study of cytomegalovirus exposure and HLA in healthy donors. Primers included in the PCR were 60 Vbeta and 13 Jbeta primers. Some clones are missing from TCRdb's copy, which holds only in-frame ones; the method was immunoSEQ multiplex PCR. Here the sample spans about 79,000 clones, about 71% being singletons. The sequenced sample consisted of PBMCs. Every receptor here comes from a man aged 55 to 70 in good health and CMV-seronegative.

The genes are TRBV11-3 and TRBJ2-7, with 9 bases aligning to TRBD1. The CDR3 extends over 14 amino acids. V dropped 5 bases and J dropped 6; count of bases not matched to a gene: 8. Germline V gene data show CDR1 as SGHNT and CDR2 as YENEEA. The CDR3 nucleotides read TGTGCCAGCAGCAGGGGACAGGGTGCGGTCGAGCAGTACTTC. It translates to CASSRGQGAVEQYF.

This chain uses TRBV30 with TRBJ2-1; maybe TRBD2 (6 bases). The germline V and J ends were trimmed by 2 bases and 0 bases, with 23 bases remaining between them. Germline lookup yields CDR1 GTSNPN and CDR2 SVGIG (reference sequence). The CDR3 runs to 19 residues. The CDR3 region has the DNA TGTGCCTGGAGTAGGTGGGTAGCGGAGGGACCCGCCTCCTACAATGAGCAGTTCTTC. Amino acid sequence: CAWSRWVAEGPASYNEQFF.

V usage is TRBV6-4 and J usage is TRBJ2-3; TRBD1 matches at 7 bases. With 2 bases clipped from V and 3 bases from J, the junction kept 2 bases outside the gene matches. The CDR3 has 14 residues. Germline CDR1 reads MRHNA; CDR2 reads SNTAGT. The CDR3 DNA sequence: TGTGCCAGCAGTGACGACAGGGCAACAGATACGCAGTATTTT. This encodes CASSDDRATDTQYF.

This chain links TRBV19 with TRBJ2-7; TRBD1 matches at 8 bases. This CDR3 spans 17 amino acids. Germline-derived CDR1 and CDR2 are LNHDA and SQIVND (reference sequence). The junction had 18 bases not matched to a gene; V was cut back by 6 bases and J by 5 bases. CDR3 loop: CASSIQPLRTGNDEQYF. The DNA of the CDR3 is TGTGCCAGTAGCATCCAACCCCTACGGACAGGGAATGACGAGCAGTACTTC.

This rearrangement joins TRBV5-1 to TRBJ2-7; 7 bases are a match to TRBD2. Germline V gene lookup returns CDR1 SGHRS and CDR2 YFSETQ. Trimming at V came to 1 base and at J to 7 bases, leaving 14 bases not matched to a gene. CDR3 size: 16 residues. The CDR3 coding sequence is TGCGCCAGCAGCTTGTCCGGGCAGGGAGGGATGATTGAGCAGTACTTC. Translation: CASSLSGQGGMIEQYF.

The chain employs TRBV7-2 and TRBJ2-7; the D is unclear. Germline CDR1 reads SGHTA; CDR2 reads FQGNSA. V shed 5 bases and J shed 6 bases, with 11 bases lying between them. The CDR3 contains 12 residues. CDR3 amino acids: CASSHRLREQYF. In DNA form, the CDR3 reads TGTGCCAGCAGCCACCGGTTGCGCGAGCAGTACTTC. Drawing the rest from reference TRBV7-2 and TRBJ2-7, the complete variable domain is GAGVSQSPSNKVTEKGKDVELRCDPISGHTALYWYRQSLGQGLEFLIYFQGNSAPDKSGLPSDRFSAERTGGSVSTLTIQRTQQEDSAVYLCASSHRLREQYFGPGTRLTVT.

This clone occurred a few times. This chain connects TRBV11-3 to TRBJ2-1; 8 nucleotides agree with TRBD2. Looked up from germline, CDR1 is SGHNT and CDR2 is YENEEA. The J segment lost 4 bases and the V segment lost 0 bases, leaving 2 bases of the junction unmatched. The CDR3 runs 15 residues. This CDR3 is CASSLDSGGYNEQFF. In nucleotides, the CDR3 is TGTGCCAGCAGCTTAGACAGCGGGGGATACAATGAGCAGTTCTTC.

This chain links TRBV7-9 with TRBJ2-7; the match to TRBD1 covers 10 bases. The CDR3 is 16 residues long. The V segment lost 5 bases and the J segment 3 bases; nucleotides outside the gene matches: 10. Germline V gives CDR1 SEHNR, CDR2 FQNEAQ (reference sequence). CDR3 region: CASSPLGTGVVYEQYF. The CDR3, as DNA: TGTGCCAGCAGCCCCCTCGGGACAGGGGTCGTCTACGAGCAGTACTTC.

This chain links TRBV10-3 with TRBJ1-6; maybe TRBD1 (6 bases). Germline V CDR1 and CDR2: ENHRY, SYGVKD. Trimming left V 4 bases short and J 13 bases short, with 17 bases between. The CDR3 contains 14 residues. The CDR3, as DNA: TGTGCCATCAGTGGGGAACAGGGTAGGGAGCCCCTCCACTTT. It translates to CAISGEQGREPLHF.

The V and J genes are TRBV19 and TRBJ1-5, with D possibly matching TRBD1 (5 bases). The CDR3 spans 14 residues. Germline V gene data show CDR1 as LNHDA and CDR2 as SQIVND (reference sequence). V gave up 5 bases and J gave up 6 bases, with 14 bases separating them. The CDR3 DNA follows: TGTGCCAGTAGTCCTCGGCAGGGCTTTCAGCCCCAGCATTTT. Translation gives CASSPRQGFQPQHF.

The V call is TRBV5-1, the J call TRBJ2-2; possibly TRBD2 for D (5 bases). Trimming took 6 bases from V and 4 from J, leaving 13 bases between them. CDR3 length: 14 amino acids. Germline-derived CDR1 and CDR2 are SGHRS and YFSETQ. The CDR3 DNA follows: TGCGCCAGCAACTTCGACGGAGGCACCGGGGAGCTGTTTTTT. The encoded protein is CASNFDGGTGELFF.

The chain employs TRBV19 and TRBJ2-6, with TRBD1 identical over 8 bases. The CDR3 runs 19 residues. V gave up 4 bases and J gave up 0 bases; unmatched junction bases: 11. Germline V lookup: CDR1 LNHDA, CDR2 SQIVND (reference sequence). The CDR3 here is CASSTMAGGANSGANVLTF. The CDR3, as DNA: TGTGCCAGTAGTACAATGGCAGGGGGCGCGAACTCTGGGGCCAACGTCCTGACTTTC.

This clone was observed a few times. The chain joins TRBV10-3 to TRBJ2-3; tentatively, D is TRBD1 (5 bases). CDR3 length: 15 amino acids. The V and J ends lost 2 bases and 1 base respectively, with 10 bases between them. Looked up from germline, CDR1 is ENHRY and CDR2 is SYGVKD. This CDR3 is CAISERGIGTDTQYF. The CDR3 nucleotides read TGTGCCATCAGTGAGAGGGGAATAGGCACAGATACGCAGTATTTT.

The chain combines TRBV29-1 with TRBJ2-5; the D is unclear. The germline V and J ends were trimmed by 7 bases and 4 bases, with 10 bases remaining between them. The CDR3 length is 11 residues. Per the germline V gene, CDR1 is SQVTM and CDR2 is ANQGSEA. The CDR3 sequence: CSALPGETQYF. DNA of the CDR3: TGCAGCGCTCTGCCCGGAGAGACCCAGTACTTC.

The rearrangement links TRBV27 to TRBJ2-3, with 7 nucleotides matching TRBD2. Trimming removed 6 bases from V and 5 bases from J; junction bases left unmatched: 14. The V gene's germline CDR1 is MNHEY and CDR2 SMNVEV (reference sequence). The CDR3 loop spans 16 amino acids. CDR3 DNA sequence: TGTGCCAGCAGGTATAGCGGCGGGAAGCGGGGAGATACGCAGTATTTT. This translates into CASRYSGGKRGDTQYF.

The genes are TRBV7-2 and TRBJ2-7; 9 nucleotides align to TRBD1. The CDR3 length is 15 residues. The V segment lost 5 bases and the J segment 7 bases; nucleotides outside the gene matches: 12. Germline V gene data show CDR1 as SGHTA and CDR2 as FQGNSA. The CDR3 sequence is CASSPGGQGAGEQYF. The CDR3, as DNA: TGTGCCAGCAGCCCAGGGGGACAGGGAGCCGGGGAGCAGTACTTC.

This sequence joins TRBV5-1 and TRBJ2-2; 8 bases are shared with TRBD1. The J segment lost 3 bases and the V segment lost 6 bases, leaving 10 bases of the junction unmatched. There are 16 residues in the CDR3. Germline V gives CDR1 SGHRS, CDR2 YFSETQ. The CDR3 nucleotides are TGCGCCAGCACTCCCTGGACAGGGAAGGACACCGGGGAGCTGTTTTTT. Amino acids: CASTPWTGKDTGELFF.

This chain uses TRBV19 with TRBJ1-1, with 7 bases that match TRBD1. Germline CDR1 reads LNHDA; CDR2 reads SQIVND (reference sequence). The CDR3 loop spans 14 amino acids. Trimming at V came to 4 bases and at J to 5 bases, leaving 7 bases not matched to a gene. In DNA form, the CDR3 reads TGTGCCAGTAGTAGGGGGACAGTGGCTACTGAAGCTTTCTTT. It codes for CASSRGTVATEAFF.

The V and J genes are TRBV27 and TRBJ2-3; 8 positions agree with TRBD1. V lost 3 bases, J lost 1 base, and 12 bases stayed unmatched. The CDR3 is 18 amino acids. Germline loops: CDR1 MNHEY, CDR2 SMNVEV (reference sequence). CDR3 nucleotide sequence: TGTGCCAGCAGTTTTTCCGGGACAGGTGCTTTGGGCACAGATACGCAGTATTTT. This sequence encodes CASSFSGTGALGTDTQYF.

DNA of the CDR3: TGTGCCAGCAGTTTACAGGGTTGGACTGAAGCTTTCTTT. This gives the protein CASSLQGWTEAFF. V usage is TRBV7-2 and J usage is TRBJ1-1; D might be TRBD1 (6 bases). CDR1 SGHTA and CDR2 FQGNSA come from the germline V gene. CDR3 size: 13 residues. Between the trimmed V and J ends, which lost 6 bases and 5 bases, there was a span of 13 bases.

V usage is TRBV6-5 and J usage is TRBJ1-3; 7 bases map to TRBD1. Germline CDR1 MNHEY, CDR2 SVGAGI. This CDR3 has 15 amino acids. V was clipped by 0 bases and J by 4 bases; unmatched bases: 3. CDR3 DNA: TGTGCCAGCAGTTACTCGGGGGACAGAGGAAACACCATATATTTT. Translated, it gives CASSYSGDRGNTIYF.

For the CDR3, the DNA is TGCAGCGTTGATTACCCCGTGGCATCACAGGAGCAGTTCTTC. It codes for CSVDYPVASQEQFF. V is TRBV29-1 and J is TRBJ2-1; D gene uncertain. The CDR3 extends over 14 amino acids. V lost 3 bases and J lost 10, with 19 bases in between. In germline, CDR1 is SQVTM, CDR2 ANQGSEA.